A single sample gave rise to the 25 T cell receptor beta chains below, sequenced in a study of breast tumors, draining lymph nodes, adjacent tissues. Samples came from axillary lymph nodes draining the breast cancer. TCRdb re-derived calls from the multiplex PCR reads in MiXCR, one entry per CDR3 protein. The profile shows fewer than 85,000 distinct CDR3 sequences, roughly 19% of them singletons. Sequences were obtained from axillary lymph node tissue. The receptors originated from a female donor with breast cancer. Some clones in this sample may be carry-over from other donors' samples.

The sample holds many counts of this clonotype. The J gene is TRBJ2-7, the V gene TRBV27; D possibly uses TRBD1 or TRBD2 (5 bases each). Trimming took off 5 bases at V and 3 bases at J, with 11 bases between the two ends. Germline CDR1 is MNHEY and CDR2 is SMNVEV (reference sequence). The length of the CDR3 is 13 residues. In DNA, the CDR3 is TGTGCCAGCAGTAGGGACGCTGGCTACGAGCAGTACTTC. It codes for CASSRDAGYEQYF.

The table lists this clonotype with many counts. The V and J genes are TRBV7-2 and TRBJ2-3; D gene uncertain. V was trimmed by 2 bases and J by 2 bases, leaving 8 bases between them. Germline CDR1 SGHTA, CDR2 FQGNSA. The CDR3 contains 14 residues. CDR3 residues: CASSLFTATDTQYF. CDR3 coding DNA: TGTGCCAGCAGCTTATTTACAGCCACAGATACGCAGTATTTT.

This clonotype was recorded many times. The V gene is TRBV19, the J gene TRBJ1-5; TRBD1 is a possible D gene (5 bases). Germline values: CDR1 LNHDA, CDR2 SQIVND (reference sequence). The CDR3 is made up of 16 amino acids. V was clipped by 5 bases and J by 3 bases, with 17 bases between them. CDR3 bases: TGTGCCAGTAGTCCTCTCGGGGCCATGTCCAATCAGCCCCAGCATTTT. It translates to CASSPLGAMSNQPQHF. Drawing the rest from reference TRBV19 and TRBJ1-5, the complete variable domain is DGGITQSPKYLFRKEGQNVTLSCEQNLNHDAMYWYRQDPGQGLRLIYYSQIVNDFQKGDIAEGYSVSREKKESFPLTVTSAQKNPTAFYLCASSPLGAMSNQPQHFGDGTRLSIL.

This clonotype showed up many times. CDR3 region: CASSPPGHFYNEQFF. The CDR3 region has the DNA TGTGCCAGCAGTCCACCTGGACACTTCTACAATGAGCAGTTCTTC. The J gene is TRBJ2-1, the V gene TRBV12-3 or TRBV12-4, with D possibly matching TRBD1 (5 bases). Trimming shortened V by 5 bases and J by 3 bases, and 14 bases separated the two germline ends. CDR3 size: 15 residues.

This clonotype was found many times. J is TRBJ1-6 and V is TRBV7-3; D is perhaps TRBD1 (5 bases). This CDR3 has 14 amino acids. Germline loops: CDR1 SGHTA, CDR2 FQGTGA. V was cut by 5 bases and J by 8 bases, with 13 bases left in between. CDR3 amino acids: CASSPGPGDSPLHF. CDR3 DNA sequence: TGTGCCAGCAGCCCCGGGCCGGGGGATTCACCCCTCCACTTT.

This clonotype was picked up many times. This chain connects TRBV6-1 to TRBJ1-2; D might be TRBD1 (6 bases). Looked up from germline, CDR1 is MNHNS and CDR2 is SASEGT. V lost 0 bases and J 8 bases, leaving 13 bases between the germline ends. This CDR3 comprises 14 residues. The CDR3 DNA reads TGTGCCAGCAGTGAAGCTGGAGGGGGATGGGGCTACACCTTC. Its translation: CASSEAGGGWGYTF.

This clonotype was observed many times. The chain recombines TRBV20-1 with TRBJ1-5, with 7 nucleotides matching TRBD1. CDR1 and CDR2 from the germline V gene are DFQATT and SNEGSKA (reference sequence). The CDR3 contains 13 residues. The junction had 6 bases not matched to a gene; V was cut back by 6 bases and J by 4 bases. In DNA, the CDR3 is TGCAGTGCCGGAACAGGGGTAAATCAGCCCCAGCATTTT. Residues: CSAGTGVNQPQHF.

Ten or more counts support this clonotype. The chain carries TRBV20-1 and TRBJ1-5; TRBD1 aligns across 10 bases. Germline V gene lookup returns CDR1 DFQATT and CDR2 SNEGSKA (reference sequence). The CDR3 is 15 residues long. V lost 3 bases to trimming and J lost 1 base; unmatched junction nucleotides: 3. In DNA, the CDR3 is TGCAGTGCTAGGGGGGACAGGGGCAGCAATCAGCCCCAGCATTTT. Translating it yields CSARGDRGSNQPQHF.

In its sample, this clonotype was seen many times. This chain connects TRBV9 to TRBJ2-1, with D perhaps matching TRBD2 (6 bases). The CDR3 contains 15 residues. Germline-derived CDR1 and CDR2 are SGDLS and YYNGEE. V gave up 1 base and J gave up 4 bases, with 12 bases separating them. For the CDR3, the DNA is TGTGCCAGCAGCGTATCCGGGGAGGAATACAATGAGCAGTTCTTC. Protein sequence: CASSVSGEEYNEQFF.

This clonotype came up many times. J is TRBJ2-5 and V is TRBV29-1, with 12 bases identical to TRBD2. CDR3 length equals 15 residues. CDR1 SQVTM and CDR2 ANQGSEA come from the germline V gene. The J segment lost 4 bases and the V segment lost 3 bases, leaving 6 bases of the junction unmatched. The CDR3 spells CSVEASGGAGETQYF. The CDR3, as DNA: TGCAGCGTTGAGGCTAGCGGGGGGGCAGGAGAGACCCAGTACTTC.

With regard to this clonotype: Since a much larger clone is just one base distant, this may be a read error. The chain carries TRBV7-9 and TRBJ1-6; TRBD1 is a possible D gene (5 bases). Germline-derived CDR1 and CDR2 are SEHNR and FQNEAQ (reference sequence). CDR3 length: 16 amino acids. V was pared by 1 base and J by 11 bases, with 18 bases between. In DNA form, the CDR3 reads TGTGCCAGCAGCTTAGGGGCCTGGGGGTCTCGTCCACCCCTCCACTTT. Its protein product is CASSLGAWGSRPPLHF.

Notes on this clonotype: Possible read error: a much larger clone is one base away. This CDR3 is missing its conserved last phenylalanine or tryptophan, likely due to a read error. The chain combines TRBV6-2 or TRBV6-3 with TRBJ1-3, with unresolved D. CDR1 MNHEY and CDR2 SVGEGT come from the germline V gene. There are 15 residues in the CDR3. V lost 8 bases, J lost 0 bases, and 14 bases lay in between. Written as DNA, the CDR3 is TGTGCCAGCCTACGGACGGTTCGCTCTGGAAACACCATATATCTT. Its protein is CASLRTVRSGNTIYL.

With respect to this clonotype: It may be a read error: a sequence one base away is much more abundant. This chain connects TRBV7-2 to TRBJ1-2; D ambiguous. Germline CDR1 reads SGHTA; CDR2 reads FQGNSA. V gave up 7 bases and J gave up 1 base, with 4 bases separating them. This CDR3 contains 11 residues. The CDR3 protein is CASTSNYGYTF. For the CDR3, the DNA is TGTGCCAGCACCAGTAACTATGGCTACACCTTC.

This clonotype was recorded at least ten times. The genes are TRBV12-3 or TRBV12-4 and TRBJ1-3, with D hard to call. The CDR3 runs 14 residues. With 1 base removed from V and 4 bases from J, the gap between germline ends came to 8 bases. CDR3 region: CASSLEQIGNTIYF. In DNA, the CDR3 is TGTGCCAGCAGTTTAGAACAGATCGGAAACACCATATATTTT.

This clonotype showed up many times. The chain has TRBV2 and TRBJ2-5, with 8 bases aligning to TRBD2. This CDR3 is 16 amino acids long. V lost 1 base to trimming and J lost 2 bases; unmatched junction nucleotides: 6. CDR1 and CDR2 from the germline V gene are SNHLY and FYNNEI. The CDR3 bases are TGTGCCAGCAGTGAAGAGTTTCTAGCGGGTCAAGAGACCCAGTACTTC. Protein: CASSEEFLAGQETQYF. The whole variable domain, remainder taken from reference TRBV2 and TRBJ2-5, is EPEVTQTPSHQVTQMGQEVILRCVPISNHLYFYWYRQILGQKVEFLVSFYNNEISEKSEIFDDQFSVERPDGSNFTLKIRSTKLEDSAMYFCASSEEFLAGQETQYFGPGTRLLVL.

Many counts were recorded for this clonotype. The chain is built from TRBV6-5 and TRBJ2-7; D is unclear. Germline assignment: CDR1 MNHEY and CDR2 SVGAGI. The CDR3 spans 14 residues. V lost 8 bases and J lost 1, with 15 bases in between. CDR3 in amino acids: CASGRSPSSYEQYF. CDR3 nucleotides: TGTGCCAGCGGAAGATCCCCTTCATCCTACGAGCAGTACTTC.

On this clonotype: An end of the junction does not agree with germline; a read error may underlie this. The chain links TRBV28 to TRBJ2-7, with 9 bases identical to TRBD1. CDR1 is MDHEN, CDR2 SYDVKM, per germline. The CDR3 has 15 residues. The CDR3 sequence: CASSIDRGVSCEQYF. CDR3 nucleotides: TGTGCCAGCAGTATCGACAGGGGGGTATCCTGCGAGCAGTACTTC.

This clonotype was found many times. The chain recombines TRBV7-2 with TRBJ2-7; the match to TRBD2 covers 13 bases. The ends lost 4 bases at V and 6 bases at J; junction bases unmatched: 6. The CDR3 length is 15 residues. CDR1 and CDR2 (germline): SGHTA, FQGNSA. CDR3 DNA sequence: TGTGCCAGCAGCTCGACTAGCGGGAGGTTTGGCGAGCAGTACTTC. It yields the protein CASSSTSGRFGEQYF.

There are a few counts of this clonotype. V and J are TRBV30 and TRBJ2-5, with 11 nucleotides matching TRBD2. The CDR3 has 15 residues. The germline CDR1 and CDR2 sequences are GTSNPN and SVGIG (reference sequence). Germline trimming cut 2 bases from V and 0 bases from J; bases unmatched to any gene: 2. The CDR3 DNA follows: TGTGCCTGGAGTAGGACTAGCGGGTACCAAGAGACCCAGTACTTC. It yields the protein CAWSRTSGYQETQYF.

In this sample, this clonotype turned up many times. The chain has TRBV9 and TRBJ2-3, with TRBD2 identical over 9 bases. The germline V gene encodes CDR1 SGDLS and CDR2 YYNGEE. This CDR3 region has 16 residues. V was pared by 0 bases and J by 5 bases, with 7 bases of the junction left unmatched. Here the CDR3 reads CASSVGVAGVGDTQYF. As DNA, the CDR3 is TGTGCCAGCAGCGTAGGGGTAGCGGGAGTGGGAGATACGCAGTATTTT.

This clonotype was seen at least ten times. The rearrangement uses TRBV6-1 and TRBJ2-1; no reliable D call. There are 13 residues in the CDR3. Trimming stripped 0 bases from V and 10 bases from J, with 10 bases between. In germline, CDR1 is MNHNS, CDR2 SASEGT. CDR3 sequence: CASSEALKWEQFF. The CDR3 nucleotides read TGTGCCAGCAGTGAAGCGTTAAAATGGGAGCAGTTCTTC.

The chain is built from TRBV18 and TRBJ1-2; 8 nucleotides match TRBD1. V dropped 2 bases and J dropped 4; count of bases not matched to a gene: 6. This CDR3 comprises 15 residues. The germline CDR1 and CDR2 sequences are KGHSH and LQKENI. CDR3: CASSPGQGSFYGYTF. The CDR3 nucleotides are TGTGCCAGCTCACCAGGACAGGGATCCTTCTATGGCTACACCTTC. The full variable domain, rest sourced from reference TRBV18 and TRBJ1-2, is NAGVMQNPRHLVRRRGQEARLRCSPMKGHSHVYWYRQLPEEGLKFMVYLQKENIIDESGMPKERFSAEFPKEGPSILRIQQVVRGDSAAYFCASSPGQGSFYGYTFGSGTRLTVV.

This clonotype was counted at least ten times. This sequence joins TRBV6-5 and TRBJ1-6, with 9 bases matching TRBD1. In germline, CDR1 is MNHEY, CDR2 SVGAGI. Trimming took 6 bases from V and 9 from J; bases not matched to a gene: 9. This CDR3 is built from 15 residues. The CDR3 DNA sequence: TGTGCCAGCAGGGGGACAGGGTTGAAAATTTCACCCCTCCACTTT. This translates into CASRGTGLKISPLHF.

This clonotype was seen ten or more times. The V call is TRBV7-9, the J call TRBJ2-3, with TRBD1 matching 8 bases. This CDR3 is built from 17 residues. Trimming at V came to 8 bases and at J to 4 bases, leaving 17 bases not matched to a gene. CDR1 is SEHNR and CDR2 is FQNEAQ in the germline V gene (reference sequence). The CDR3 sequence is CASRLAGQGESADTQYF. CDR3 DNA: TGTGCCAGCCGACTGGCTGGACAGGGAGAAAGTGCAGATACGCAGTATTTT.

This clonotype was counted ten times or more. V gene TRBV7-2 combines with J gene TRBJ2-5; 8 nucleotides agree with TRBD2. V was clipped by 1 base and J by 5 bases; unmatched bases: 0. CDR1 and CDR2 from the germline V gene are SGHTA and FQGNSA. The CDR3 totals 13 residues. CDR3 DNA: TGTGCCAGCAGCTTAGGGACTAGCGAGACCCAGTACTTC. This gives the protein CASSLGTSETQYF.